A selection of T cell receptor beta chains follows, all from one sample in a study of shared clonotypes between healthy human individuals. Profiled with immunoSEQ multiplex PCR; TCRdb holds only in-frame clones, not every one. This table holds approximately 1,500,000 clones, roughly 96% found once. Sequencing input: naive CD4+ T cells sorted from blood. The receptors here all came from a man younger than 45 in good health. Each CDR3 is given with its conserved first and last residue. Fields, in order: D gene, J gene, clone size, V gene, CDR3 DNA, CDR3 protein. The D gene is left open where the match is weak. The listing skips clone size in some rows; elsewhere it reads once, few, many or a size class.

d_call: -; j_call: TRBJ1-1; clone_size: few; v_call: TRBV10-2; cdr3_nt: TGCGCCAGCTCAGGGGCACGGGAAGCTTTCTTT; cdr3_aa: CASSGAREAFF
d_call: -; j_call: TRBJ1-1; clone_size: -; v_call: TRBV5-1; cdr3_nt: -; cdr3_aa: CASSLFSGPVNTEAFF
d_call: -; j_call: TRBJ1-1; clone_size: -; v_call: TRBV9; cdr3_nt: TGTGCCAGCAGCGTAGAACCGGGGCGCAACACTGAAGCTTTCTTT; cdr3_aa: CASSVEPGRNTEAFF
d_call: -; j_call: TRBJ2-2; clone_size: -; v_call: TRBV11-3; cdr3_nt: TGTGCCAGCAGCTTAGCAGGCAGGGGTAGTACCACCGGGGAGCTGTTTTTT; cdr3_aa: CASSLAGRGSTTGELFF
d_call: TRBD1; j_call: TRBJ2-7; clone_size: few; v_call: TRBV18; cdr3_nt: TGTGCCAGCTCACCCGGGACAGGGGACTACGAGCAGTACTTC; cdr3_aa: CASSPGTGDYEQYF
d_call: -; j_call: TRBJ1-3; clone_size: -; v_call: TRBV10-2; cdr3_nt: TGCGCCAGAAACCACGGCCGGACTGGAAACACCATATATTTT; cdr3_aa: CARNHGRTGNTIYF
d_call: TRBD2; j_call: TRBJ2-7; clone_size: -; v_call: TRBV9; cdr3_nt: TGTGCCAGCAGCGTAACGGGAGGGCCCTACGAGCAGTACTTC; cdr3_aa: CASSVTGGPYEQYF
d_call: -; j_call: TRBJ2-1; clone_size: -; v_call: TRBV5-1; cdr3_nt: TGCGCCAGCAGCTTGGCCCAGGGAAGGGTCGAGCAGTTCTTC; cdr3_aa: CASSLAQGRVEQFF
d_call: TRBD1; j_call: TRBJ2-7; clone_size: -; v_call: TRBV5-1; cdr3_nt: TGCGCCAGCAGCTTGGAACAGGGGGCACACGAGCAGTACTTC; cdr3_aa: CASSLEQGAHEQYF
d_call: -; j_call: TRBJ2-7; clone_size: -; v_call: TRBV6-6; cdr3_nt: TGTGCCAGCAGTTACCGGCCAGGAACCTACGAGCAGTACTTC; cdr3_aa: CASSYRPGTYEQYF
d_call: -; j_call: TRBJ1-3; clone_size: -; v_call: TRBV11-2; cdr3_nt: TGTGCCAGCAGCTTAGTAGTGAGCAGCGGCGGAAACACCATATATTTT; cdr3_aa: CASSLVVSSGGNTIYF